Following are 28 T cell receptor beta chains from one sample sequenced in a study of human T cells and chemical hapten exposure listed by TCRdb under 2021. Sample time point, as interpreted from the label and publication: patch test 1, 2 weeks after DPC sensitization. Explained via the paper, the treatment or condition label denotes: therapeutic diphenylcyclopropenone sensitization with weekly scalp DPC. The library was obtained by RACE. Reads for this sample came from a NextSeq 500. The public sequencing data were trimmed at Q25 with fastp and processed into clonotypes with MiXCR by TCRdb, which kept only in-frame beta chains. Merged by CDR3 protein, the rows form single entries marked with the most common genes and DNA. For this sample there are 180,000 or so distinct CDR3 sequences; roughly 15% appear just once. The ten largest clones capture about 1.7% of the sample. The specimen comprised whole blood, sampled in connection with sensitization to the hapten diphenylcyclopropenone (DPC). The source is a woman in her twenties or thirties with alopecia areata. Some clones in this sample may be carry-over from other donors' samples.

The V gene is TRBV29-1, the J gene TRBJ2-2; D uncertain. The germline gives CDR1 SQVTM, CDR2 ANQGSEA. This CDR3 is 11 amino acids long. V was cut by 3 bases and J by 3 bases, with 2 bases left in between. CDR3 residues: CSVEDTGELFF. The CDR3 region has the DNA TGCAGCGTTGAGGACACCGGGGAGCTGTTTTTT.

This clonotype was counted at least ten times. The chain combines TRBV10-3 with TRBJ2-1, with D unresolved. The germline V and J ends were trimmed by 6 bases and 5 bases, with 8 bases remaining between them. This CDR3 is built from 12 residues. Per the germline V gene, CDR1 is ENHRY and CDR2 is SYGVKD. CDR3: CAISKNNNEQFF. The CDR3 DNA is TGTGCCATCAGCAAAAATAACAATGAGCAGTTCTTC.

The chain links TRBV7-2 to TRBJ2-7; the D gene could be TRBD1 or TRBD2 (6 bases each). Deletions cut 0 bases from V and 8 bases from J, with 11 bases between. The CDR3 extends over 13 amino acids. Germline CDR1 is SGHTA and CDR2 is FQGNSA. Written as DNA, the CDR3 is TGTGCCAGCAGCTTAGCGGGGGGCCCCCAGCAGTACTTC. This sequence encodes CASSLAGGPQQYF.

The sample holds a few counts of this clonotype. This chain connects TRBV24-1 to TRBJ2-5, with 11 bases aligning to TRBD1. The CDR3 is 15 amino acids. The V gene end was trimmed by 3 bases and the J gene end by 7 bases; junction bases not matched to a gene: 6. Germline lookup yields CDR1 KGHDR and CDR2 SFDVKD. CDR3 nucleotide sequence: TGTGCCACCAGTGATCCTGGACAGGGGGCGGTGACCCAGTACTTC. Protein: CATSDPGQGAVTQYF.

The table lists this clonotype with many counts. The chain has TRBV28 and TRBJ1-5, with TRBD1 matching over 8 bases. The V gene end was trimmed by 5 bases and the J gene end by 1 base; junction bases not matched to a gene: 4. This CDR3 has 15 amino acids. Germline V gene sequence: CDR1 MDHEN, CDR2 SYDVKM. The CDR3: CASSPRDRSNQPQHF. The CDR3 nucleotides are TGTGCCAGCAGTCCCCGGGACAGGAGCAATCAGCCCCAGCATTTT. The full variable domain, in which reference TRBV28 and TRBJ1-5 provide the parts outside the CDR3, is DVKVTQSSRYLVKRTGEKVFLECVQDMDHENMFWYRQDPGLGLRLIYFSYDVKMKEKGDIPEGYSVSREKKERFSLILESASTNQTSMYLCASSPRDRSNQPQHFGDGTRLSIL.

There are a few counts of this clonotype. CDR3 nucleotides: TGTGCCAGCAGCCAACCGACAGGGAGGATGAACACTGAAGCTTTCTTT. Translation: CASSQPTGRMNTEAFF. The chain combines TRBV3-1 with TRBJ1-1; 7 bases fit TRBD1. The CDR3 is 16 amino acids. Germline CDR1 reads LGHDT; CDR2 reads YNNKEL (reference sequence). Trimming cost V 2 bases and J 0 bases; bases outside gene matches: 6.

This clonotype has a count of ten or more. This rearrangement joins TRBV19 to TRBJ1-4; 7 bases agree with TRBD1. CDR3 size: 15 residues. The germline V gene encodes CDR1 LNHDA and CDR2 SQIVND (reference sequence). V dropped 5 bases and J dropped 4; count of bases not matched to a gene: 7. CDR3 DNA: TGTGCCAGTAGTCCCACAGGGGAACGTAATGAAAAACTGTTTTTT. It is translated as CASSPTGERNEKLFF.

The chain links TRBV4-2 to TRBJ1-2; D gene unclear. Trimming took 0 bases from V and 3 from J, leaving 8 bases between them. The CDR3 loop spans 14 amino acids. Germline CDR1 and CDR2: LGHNA and YNFKEQ. The CDR3: CASSQDDGYYGYTF. CDR3 nucleotides: TGTGCCAGCAGCCAAGATGACGGATACTATGGCTACACCTTC.

This clonotype appeared a single time. The chain employs TRBV19 and TRBJ2-1; 11 bases agree with TRBD2. This CDR3 has 17 amino acids. In germline, CDR1 is LNHDA, CDR2 SQIVND (reference sequence). V was clipped by 4 bases and J by 6 bases; unmatched bases: 11. The CDR3 bases are TGTGCCAGTAGTAGAGTAGCGGGGGGGCCGAGTCTCAATGAGCAGTTCTTC. This gives the protein CASSRVAGGPSLNEQFF. Full variable domain (remainder filled in from reference TRBV19 and TRBJ2-1): DGGITQSPKYLFRKEGQNVTLSCEQNLNHDAMYWYRQDPGQGLRLIYYSQIVNDFQKGDIAEGYSVSREKKESFPLTVTSAQKNPTAFYLCASSRVAGGPSLNEQFFGPGTRLTVL.

V usage is TRBV20-1 and J usage is TRBJ2-6, with TRBD1 identical over 7 bases. With V trimmed by 6 bases and J by 2 bases, 4 bases remained unmatched. CDR3 length: 14 amino acids. The germline V gene has CDR1 DFQATT and CDR2 SNEGSKA (reference sequence). The CDR3 loop is CSATQGAGANVLTF. CDR3 bases: TGCAGTGCAACTCAGGGGGCTGGGGCCAACGTCCTGACTTTC.

The J gene is TRBJ2-5, the V gene TRBV19, with D maybe TRBD2 (5 bases). Germline V CDR1 and CDR2: LNHDA, SQIVND (reference sequence). V lost 3 bases to trimming and J lost 0 bases, with 14 bases between them. CDR3 length equals 16 residues. The CDR3 DNA reads TGTGCCAGTAGTATCAGCCTAGCCATGTACCAAGAGACCCAGTACTTC. Translating gives CASSISLAMYQETQYF. Filled out from reference TRBV19 and TRBJ2-5, the complete variable domain reads DGGITQSPKYLFRKEGQNVTLSCEQNLNHDAMYWYRQDPGQGLRLIYYSQIVNDFQKGDIAEGYSVSREKKESFPLTVTSAQKNPTAFYLCASSISLAMYQETQYFGPGTRLLVL.

The rearrangement links TRBV28 to TRBJ2-3, with D uncertain. The CDR3 extends over 14 amino acids. Deletions cut 2 bases from V and 3 bases from J, with 9 bases between. Looked up from germline, CDR1 is MDHEN and CDR2 is SYDVKM. The CDR3 here is CASSLGDKTDTQYF. DNA for the CDR3: TGTGCCAGCAGTTTAGGTGATAAGACAGATACGCAGTATTTT. Full variable domain (missing parts from reference TRBV28 and TRBJ2-3): DVKVTQSSRYLVKRTGEKVFLECVQDMDHENMFWYRQDPGLGLRLIYFSYDVKMKEKGDIPEGYSVSREKKERFSLILESASTNQTSMYLCASSLGDKTDTQYFGPGTRLTVL.

This rearrangement joins TRBV3-1 to TRBJ1-1; D may be TRBD1 (5 bases). The CDR3 is 15 residues long. V lost 2 bases and J 1 base, leaving 11 bases between the germline ends. Germline V CDR1 and CDR2: LGHDT, YNNKEL (reference sequence). CDR3 in DNA: TGTGCCAGCAGCCAATTCTGGGGGAAGAACACTGAAGCTTTCTTT. Amino acid sequence: CASSQFWGKNTEAFF.

The CDR3 loop reads CSAREETSDYNEQFF. DNA of the CDR3: TGCAGTGCTAGAGAGGAGACTAGCGACTACAATGAGCAGTTCTTC. The chain carries TRBV20-1 and TRBJ2-1, with 8 bases that match TRBD2. The CDR3 extends over 15 amino acids. Germline values: CDR1 DFQATT, CDR2 SNEGSKA (reference sequence). J was trimmed by 3 bases and V by 0 bases; bases with no gene match: 4.

The genes are TRBV20-1 and TRBJ1-5; 9 nucleotides match TRBD1. There are 13 residues in the CDR3. Trimming took 6 bases from V and 5 from J; bases not matched to a gene: 5. Germline V gene data show CDR1 as DFQATT and CDR2 as SNEGSKA (reference sequence). The CDR3 coding sequence is TGCAGTGCCCCCGGGACAGGGTATCAGCCCCAGCATTTT. It is translated as CSAPGTGYQPQHF.

This chain uses TRBV7-9 with TRBJ2-3; TRBD2 aligns across 7 bases. Germline values: CDR1 SEHNR, CDR2 FQNEAQ (reference sequence). The junction had 13 bases not matched to a gene; V was cut back by 4 bases and J by 0 bases. CDR3 length: 18 residues. Written as DNA, the CDR3 is TGTGCCAGCAGCTCTAGAGCCTCTCTAGCGGTTAGCACAGATACGCAGTATTTT. Its translation: CASSSRASLAVSTDTQYF.

This clonotype came up many times. V usage is TRBV6-2 or TRBV6-3 and J usage is TRBJ1-2; the match to TRBD1 covers 9 bases. Germline assignment: CDR1 MNHEY and CDR2 SVGEGT. After removal of 6 bases from V and 2 bases from J, the junction contained 7 bases not matched to a gene. CDR3 length: 15 residues. In nucleotides, the CDR3 is TGTGCCAGCAGCCGAACCGGGACAGGGAACTATGGCTACACCTTC. This gives the protein CASSRTGTGNYGYTF.

This clonotype has a handful of counts. The gene calls are TRBV12-3 or TRBV12-4 and TRBJ2-7, with 12 positions matching TRBD2. V lost 2 bases, J lost 7 bases, and 6 bases stayed unmatched. The CDR3 consists of 15 residues. This CDR3 reads CASSLRPGLAGEQYF. CDR3 DNA: TGTGCCAGCAGTTTACGCCCGGGACTAGCGGGTGAGCAGTACTTC.

This clonotype turned up a few times. The genes are TRBV4-2 and TRBJ2-2; 7 bases agree with TRBD1. Trimming removed 0 bases from V and 5 bases from J; junction bases left unmatched: 9. The CDR3 has 17 amino acids. Germline CDR1 is LGHNA and CDR2 is YNFKEQ. CDR3 loop: CASSQDPETGKTGELFF. CDR3 in DNA: TGTGCCAGCAGCCAAGATCCGGAGACAGGGAAAACCGGGGAGCTGTTTTTT.

The chain combines TRBV4-2 with TRBJ1-1; the match to TRBD1 covers 8 bases. Germline values: CDR1 LGHNA, CDR2 YNFKEQ. V lost 3 bases to trimming and J lost 5 bases; unmatched junction nucleotides: 8. This CDR3 region has 15 residues. The CDR3 bases are TGTGCCAGCAGCCACCAGGGGGCGCAGAGGACTGAAGCTTTCTTT. Protein product: CASSHQGAQRTEAFF.

This clonotype was observed many times. This chain joins TRBV7-6 and TRBJ2-5; 11 positions agree with TRBD2. This CDR3 has 14 amino acids. The germline V gene has CDR1 SGHVS and CDR2 FNYEAQ. After removal of 5 bases from V and 7 bases from J, the junction contained 6 bases not matched to a gene. CDR3 coding DNA: TGTGCCAGCAGCGCAACCGGGACTAGCGGGACCCAGTACTTC. Amino acid sequence: CASSATGTSGTQYF.

The V call is TRBV7-9, the J call TRBJ1-6; D possibly corresponds to TRBD1 (5 bases). This CDR3 region has 15 residues. Per the germline V gene, CDR1 is SEHNR and CDR2 is FQNEAQ (reference sequence). The V end was cut by 4 bases, the J end by 6 bases, with 13 bases between. In nucleotides, the CDR3 is TGTGCCAGCAGCTGTCCCCGTGGGGGTAATTCACCCCTCCACTTT. Residues: CASSCPRGGNSPLHF.

This clonotype has ten or more counts. The rearrangement joins TRBV29-1 to TRBJ2-4; unclear D gene. The CDR3 covers 13 residues. Germline V gene sequence: CDR1 SQVTM, CDR2 ANQGSEA. V gave up 4 bases and J gave up 0 bases, with 7 bases separating them. The CDR3 nucleotides read TGCAGCGTTGTAGCCCTAGCCAAAAACATTCAGTACTTC. It yields the protein CSVVALAKNIQYF.

Many counts were recorded for this clonotype. The gene calls are TRBV2 and TRBJ2-3; 9 bases agree with TRBD2. The CDR3 totals 15 residues. V was clipped by 4 bases and J by 1 base; unmatched bases: 3. Germline CDR1 is SNHLY and CDR2 is FYNNEI. CDR3 region: CASSVLAGGTDTQYF. DNA of the CDR3: TGTGCCAGCAGTGTGTTAGCGGGGGGCACAGATACGCAGTATTTT.

This clonotype was seen many times. This chain links TRBV29-1 with TRBJ2-1; D uncertain. Per germline, CDR1 SQVTM and CDR2 ANQGSEA. V was pared by 7 bases and J by 7 bases, with 8 bases between. The CDR3 sequence is 10 residues long. The CDR3 protein is CSGGNNEQFF. As DNA, the CDR3 is TGCAGCGGTGGGAATAATGAGCAGTTCTTC.

The V gene is TRBV12-3 or TRBV12-4, the J gene TRBJ2-4, with D maybe TRBD2 (7 bases). V was cut by 4 bases and J by 2 bases, with 18 bases left in between. The CDR3 spans 17 residues. The CDR3 is CASSWSGGLGTKNIQYF. CDR3 DNA: TGTGCCAGCAGTTGGTCCGGGGGGCTTGGGACCAAAAACATTCAGTACTTC.

Only a few counts were recorded for this clonotype. The CDR3: CASSPLGTGDSGNTIYF. DNA for the CDR3: TGTGCCAGCTCGCCCTTGGGGACAGGGGACTCTGGAAACACCATATATTTT. The rearrangement links TRBV18 to TRBJ1-3; 10 positions match TRBD1. CDR1 and CDR2 (germline): KGHSH, LQKENI. The J segment lost 0 bases and the V segment lost 6 bases, leaving 8 bases of the junction unmatched. This CDR3 is built from 17 residues.

The chain uses TRBV20-1 and TRBJ2-3; D might be TRBD2 (5 bases). V gave up 4 bases and J gave up 4 bases, with 18 bases separating them. The germline V gene has CDR1 DFQATT and CDR2 SNEGSKA (reference sequence). The CDR3 has 15 residues. The CDR3 DNA reads TGCAGTGCTATTCAACTAGAGGGTTTGGCAGATACGCAGTATTTT. Translating gives CSAIQLEGLADTQYF.